These 5 T cell receptor beta chains originate from one sample sequenced in a study of radiotherapy plus CTLA-4 blockade in lung cancer. Profiled with immunoSEQ multiplex PCR; TCRdb holds only in-frame clones, not every one. This table holds approximately 80,000 clones, roughly 74% found once. Sequenced material: peripheral blood, taken from a patient treated with radiotherapy plus ipilimumab. These receptors came from a human donor with non-small cell lung cancer whose response to radiotherapy plus ipilimumab could not be evaluated.

The V call is TRBV2, the J call TRBJ1-2, with a weak D call TRBD1 (5 bases). The CDR3 totals 14 residues. Deletions cut 3 bases from V and 0 bases from J, with 8 bases between. In germline, CDR1 is SNHLY, CDR2 FYNNEI. CDR3 region: CASSDQGSNYGYTF. CDR3 bases: TGTGCCAGCAGTGACCAGGGTTCTAACTATGGCTACACCTTC.

The rearrangement links TRBV5-4 to TRBJ2-3, with D hard to call. Trimming cost V 1 base and J 0 bases, with 6 bases left between them. The CDR3 runs 14 residues. Germline assignment: CDR1 SGHNT and CDR2 YYREEE (reference sequence). The CDR3 DNA reads TGTGCCAGCAGCTTGACACAAAGCACAGATACGCAGTATTTT. Translating it yields CASSLTQSTDTQYF.

The chain is built from TRBV7-6 and TRBJ2-3; 11 nucleotides line up with TRBD2. CDR1 is SGHVS and CDR2 is FNYEAQ in the germline V gene. The CDR3 has 18 amino acids. The V segment lost 3 bases and the J segment 2 bases; nucleotides outside the gene matches: 10. CDR3 sequence (DNA): TGTGCCAGCAGCTTCCGTCCTAATAGCGGGAGGGACACAGATACGCAGTATTTT. It yields the protein CASSFRPNSGRDTDTQYF. The variable domain in full, completed from reference TRBV7-6 and TRBJ2-3, reads GAGVSQSPRYKVTKRGQDVALRCDPISGHVSLYWYRQALGQGPEFLTYFNYEAQQDKSGLPNDRFSAERPEGSISTLTIQRTEQRDSAMYRCASSFRPNSGRDTDTQYFGPGTRLTVL.

The chain combines TRBV10-3 with TRBJ1-2; 11 bases are a match to TRBD1. Losses at the gene ends were 10 bases for V and 4 bases for J; bases not matched to a gene: 2. CDR1 is ENHRY and CDR2 is SYGVKD in the germline V gene. The CDR3 covers 12 residues. Here the CDR3 reads CATGQGAYGYTF. As DNA, the CDR3 is TGTGCCACCGGACAGGGGGCCTATGGCTACACCTTC.

This clone was seen more than once but under ten times. The V and J genes are TRBV11-3 and TRBJ2-7, with no clear D. This CDR3 region has 12 residues. Trimming left V 1 base short and J 5 bases short, with 6 bases between. Germline lookup yields CDR1 SGHNT and CDR2 YENEEA. CDR3 bases: TGTGCCAGCAGCTTAGTGGCCGACGAGCAGTACTTC. Its translation is CASSLVADEQYF.